This TCR beta chain was sequenced in a study of blood T cell repertoires in COVID-19. The table came from immunoSEQ multiplex PCR; TCRdb's copy has only in-frame clones and leaves some out. Of 90,000 to 120,000 clones in the sample, 89% were seen once. Germline V lookup: CDR1 SEHNR, CDR2 FQNEAQ (reference sequence). The germline V and J ends were trimmed by 4 bases and 3 bases, with 9 bases remaining between them. This CDR3 has 13 amino acids. Specimen: peripheral blood. The sequence was obtained from a man in his forties with active or convalescent COVID-19. This chain connects TRBV7-9 to TRBJ1-2; TRBD1 might be the D (6 bases). In DNA form, the CDR3 reads TGTGCCAGCAGCTCAGGGGTTGACTATGGCTACACCTTC. The encoded protein is CASSSGVDYGYTF.